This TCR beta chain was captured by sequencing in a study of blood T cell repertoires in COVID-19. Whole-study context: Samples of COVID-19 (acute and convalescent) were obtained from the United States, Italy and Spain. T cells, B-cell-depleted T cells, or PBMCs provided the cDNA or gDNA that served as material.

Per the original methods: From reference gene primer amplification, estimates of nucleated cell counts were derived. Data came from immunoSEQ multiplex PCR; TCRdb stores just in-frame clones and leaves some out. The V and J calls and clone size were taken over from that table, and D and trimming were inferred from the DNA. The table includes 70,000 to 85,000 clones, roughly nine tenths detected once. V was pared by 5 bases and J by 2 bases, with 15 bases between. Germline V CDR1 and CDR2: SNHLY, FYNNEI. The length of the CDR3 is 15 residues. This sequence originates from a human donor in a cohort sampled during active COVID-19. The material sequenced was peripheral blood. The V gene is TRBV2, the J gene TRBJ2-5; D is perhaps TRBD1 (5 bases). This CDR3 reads CASSRRVRQQETQYF. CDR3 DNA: TGTGCCAGCAGTCGCAGGGTACGCCAACAAGAGACCCAGTACTTC.